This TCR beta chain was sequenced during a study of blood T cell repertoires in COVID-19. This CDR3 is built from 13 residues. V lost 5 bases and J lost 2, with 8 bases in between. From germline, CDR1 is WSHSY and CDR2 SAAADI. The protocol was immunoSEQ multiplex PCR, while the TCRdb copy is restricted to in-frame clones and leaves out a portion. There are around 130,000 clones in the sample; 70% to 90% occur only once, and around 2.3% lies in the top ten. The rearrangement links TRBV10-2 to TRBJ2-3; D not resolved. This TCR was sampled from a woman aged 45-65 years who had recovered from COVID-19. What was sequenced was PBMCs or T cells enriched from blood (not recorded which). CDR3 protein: CASSISYTDTQYF. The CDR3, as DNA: TGCGCCAGCAGTATATCCTACACAGATACGCAGTATTTT.